These T cell receptor beta chains were read from a single sample in a study of metastatic and nonmetastatic thyroid tumors. TCRdb reanalyzed the PCR reads with MiXCR. The sample holds just over 40,000 clones, 10% to 12% seen once. The sample comprised blood. These receptors were obtained from a female donor with papillary thyroid cancer or a benign thyroid nodule (not recorded which). Some clones in this sample may be carry-over from other donors' samples. Both conserved end residues are part of each CDR3.

16,TRBJ2-5,TRBV20-1,CSARDPRQGAGETQYF
17,TRBJ2-2,TRBV28,CASSPGNSGRNTGELFF
12,TRBJ2-7,TRBV20-1,CSARKTGYEQYF
15,TRBJ1-5,TRBV10-3,CAISESGQSNQPQHF
14,TRBJ2-3,TRBV30,CAWSKSGGTDTQYF
13,TRBJ2-3,TRBV5-1,CASQELGINTQYF
14,TRBJ1-5,TRBV20-1,CSARPESSNQPQHF
15,TRBJ2-1,TRBV11-1,CASSLVCWRHNEQFF
15,TRBJ1-1,TRBV12-3/TRBV12-4,CASKRTGDMNTEAFF
14,TRBJ2-7,TRBV20-1,CSARGMASTYEQYF
12,TRBJ1-6,TRBV7-2,CASRFINSPLHF
13,TRBJ2-3,TRBV19,CASSIGATDTQYF
14,TRBJ2-5,TRBV7-9,CASSFQRTGETQYF
14,TRBJ1-1,TRBV28,CASSLYRLNTEAFF
15,TRBJ2-1,TRBV14,CASSLETSLYNEQFF
11,TRBJ2-5,TRBV20-1,CSARDLETQYF
14,TRBJ2-7,TRBV20-1,CSASSGRWAYEQYF
16,TRBJ2-7,TRBV5-1,CASSLSRDRVAYEQYF
16,TRBJ1-5,TRBV5-6,CASSLGPPRGNQPQHF
13,TRBJ1-1,TRBV27,CASSSRGVTEAFF
14,TRBJ2-1,TRBV6-1,CASKAGPSNNEQFF
16,TRBJ1-1,TRBV5-1,CASSIQGVGGNTEAFF
15,TRBJ1-2,TRBV5-5,CASSLGMGQGDGYTF
13,TRBJ1-4,TRBV5-1,CASSFYGDEKLFF
15,TRBJ2-1,TRBV7-7,CASSLEEGSYNEQFF
11,TRBJ2-7,TRBV12-3/TRBV12-4,CASSQGDEQYF
15,TRBJ1-5,TRBV28,CASSSSVHTFQPQHF
15,TRBJ1-2,TRBV5-1,CASSLEGTGNYGYTF